The 14 T cell receptor beta chains given below trace back to one sample, sequenced in a study of blood T cell repertoires in COVID-19. Method: immunoSEQ multiplex PCR; TCRdb's copy keeps in-frame clones and lacks some. The table includes 250,000 to 300,000 clones, roughly nine tenths detected once. What was sequenced was PBMCs or T cells enriched from blood (not recorded which). The source of these receptors is a human donor in a cohort exposed to, infected with or recovered from COVID-19 (not recorded which). The donor label of this sample is uncertain.

This rearrangement joins TRBV9 to TRBJ2-7, with 10 bases matching TRBD1. The V gene's germline CDR1 is SGDLS and CDR2 YYNGEE. The CDR3 covers 17 residues. The J segment lost 0 bases and the V segment lost 2 bases, leaving 8 bases of the junction unmatched. CDR3 DNA: TGTGCCAGCAGCGTGGGGACAGGGGCCCGATCCTCCTACGAGCAGTACTTC. Translating gives CASSVGTGARSSYEQYF.

DNA of the CDR3: TGTGCCTGGAGCGGCGGGGGGGCGAACAATGAGCAGTTCTTC. Translation gives CAWSGGGANNEQFF. The chain combines TRBV30 with TRBJ2-1; TRBD2 matches 9 bases. CDR3 length equals 14 residues. Germline trimming cut 3 bases from V and 5 bases from J; bases unmatched to any gene: 5. CDR1 and CDR2 (germline): GTSNPN, SVGIG (reference sequence).

The rearrangement links TRBV30 to TRBJ2-7; the D gene is possibly TRBD2 (6 bases). From germline, CDR1 is GTSNPN and CDR2 SVGIG (reference sequence). V lost 3 bases to trimming and J lost 3 bases, with 18 bases between them. The CDR3 has 15 residues. The CDR3 DNA is TGTGCCTGGAGCTCTATCCGGGACTGGAACTACGAGCAGTACTTC. Translated: CAWSSIRDWNYEQYF. Full variable domain (outside the CDR3, taken from reference TRBV30 and TRBJ2-7): SQTIHQWPATLVQPVGSPLSLECTVEGTSNPNLYWYRQAAGRGLQLLFYSVGIGQISSEVPQNLSASRPQDRQFILSSKKLLLSDSGFYLCAWSSIRDWNYEQYFGPGTRLTVT.

The rearrangement links TRBV3-1 (or the pseudogene TRBV3-2) to TRBJ1-6; D gene unclear. The CDR3 has 13 amino acids. The germline gives CDR1 LGHDT, CDR2 YNNKEL (reference sequence). The ends were cut back, 1 base at V and 11 bases at J, with 9 bases in the middle. The CDR3 here is CASSQGADTPLHF. CDR3 DNA: TGTGCCAGCAGCCAAGGGGCTGATACACCCCTCCACTTT.

The chain recombines TRBV30 with TRBJ1-3; 8 bases match TRBD1. This CDR3 contains 14 residues. Losses at the gene ends were 2 bases for V and 4 bases for J; bases not matched to a gene: 4. Germline V lookup: CDR1 GTSNPN, CDR2 SVGIG (reference sequence). The CDR3 sequence: CAWSLTGVGNTIYF. CDR3 DNA sequence: TGTGCCTGGAGTTTGACAGGGGTCGGAAACACCATATATTTT.

The CDR3 is CASRGTVATNEKLFF. The CDR3 nucleotides are TGTGCCAGCAGGGGGACAGTCGCAACTAATGAAAAACTGTTTTTT. The gene calls are TRBV7-2 and TRBJ1-4; 7 nucleotides agree with TRBD1. V dropped 6 bases and J dropped 0; count of bases not matched to a gene: 4. This CDR3 has 15 residues. The germline gives CDR1 SGHTA, CDR2 FQGNSA.

The CDR3 DNA sequence: TGCGCCAGCAGCTACGGACAGGACTACGAGCAGTACTTC. Translated, it gives CASSYGQDYEQYF. V and J are TRBV4-1 and TRBJ2-7; 7 bases line up with TRBD1. CDR3 size: 13 residues. Trimming at V came to 5 bases and at J to 3 bases, leaving 4 bases not matched to a gene. Germline CDR1 MGHRA, CDR2 YSYEKL.

V is TRBV11-2 and J is TRBJ2-2, with D tentatively TRBD1 (5 bases). There are 16 residues in the CDR3. The germline V gene encodes CDR1 SGHAT and CDR2 FQNNGV. The V end lost 3 bases, the J end lost 7 bases, and 18 bases lay between the germline ends. The chain's CDR3 is CASSFLTANVDGELFF. CDR3 nucleotide sequence: TGTGCCAGCAGCTTCCTGACAGCCAACGTAGACGGGGAGCTGTTTTTT.

This clone was seen only once. The J gene is TRBJ1-1, the V gene TRBV27; 10 bases fit TRBD1. Germline CDR1 reads MNHEY; CDR2 reads SMNVEV (reference sequence). This CDR3 region has 13 residues. V lost 8 bases, J lost 4 bases, and 4 bases stayed unmatched. The CDR3 here is CASDRQGATEAFF. The CDR3 DNA reads TGTGCCAGCGACCGACAGGGGGCCACTGAAGCTTTCTTT.

Turning to this clone: At one end, the junction sequence differs from germline, possibly due to a read error. This chain links TRBV18 with TRBJ2-2, with D unresolved. The CDR3 covers 14 residues. Germline loops: CDR1 KGHSH, CDR2 LQKENI. The CDR3 reads CASSPLTNTGELFF. The DNA for the CDR3 is TGTGCCAGCTCCCCACTCACGAACACCGGGGAGCTGTTTTTT.

The chain has TRBV3-1 (or the pseudogene TRBV3-2) and TRBJ2-7; tentatively, D is TRBD1 (7 bases). CDR1 and CDR2 (germline): LGHDT, YNNKEL (reference sequence). Trimming took off 6 bases at V and 7 bases at J, with 16 bases between the two ends. This CDR3 has 13 amino acids. The CDR3 reads CASSFDRAGEQYF. CDR3 sequence (DNA): TGTGCCAGCAGTTTTGACAGGGCGGGGGAGCAGTACTTC.

A note on this clone: This same CDR3 is encoded by further DNA sequences in the sample. V and J are TRBV20-1 and TRBJ2-3; tentatively, D is TRBD2 (6 bases). The CDR3 spans 11 residues. The germline V gene encodes CDR1 DFQATT and CDR2 SNEGSKA (reference sequence). V lost 3 bases, J lost 5 bases, and 6 bases lay in between. CDR3 sequence reads: CSASGGDTQYF. The CDR3 DNA sequence: TGCAGTGCTAGCGGGGGAGATACGCAGTATTTT.

This chain uses TRBV12-3 or TRBV12-4 with TRBJ2-5; 7 nucleotides align to TRBD1. With 6 bases clipped from V and 2 bases from J, the junction kept 3 bases outside the gene matches. This CDR3 contains 13 residues. CDR3 protein: CASRKTGQETQYF. The CDR3 DNA is TGTGCCAGCAGGAAGACAGGGCAAGAGACCCAGTACTTC.

The chain links TRBV20-1 to TRBJ2-3; D gene unclear. Trimming removed 2 bases at V and 6 bases at J, with 6 bases between. Germline CDR1 and CDR2: DFQATT and SNEGSKA (reference sequence). This CDR3 is 11 amino acids long. CDR3 bases: TGCAGTGCTAGACTAATCGATACGCAGTATTTT. Protein sequence: CSARLIDTQYF.